This T cell receptor beta chain appears in the sequencing data of a study of shared clonotypes between healthy human individuals. Execution of the assay was at deep level. TCRdb's copy holds only in-frame clones and misses some; the assay was immunoSEQ multiplex PCR. The data hold approximately 810,000 clones, with approximately 92% observed a single time. The CDR3 spans 13 residues. In germline, CDR1 is SGHDN, CDR2 FVKESK. The V gene lost 1 base and the J gene lost 6 bases, with 10 bases spanning the gap. Naive CD8 cells were CD45RO-negative, positively selected for CCR7, excluding terminally differentiated effector memory CD45RA+ cells.

This receptor was taken from a man aged 25-45 years in good health. This chain uses TRBV14 with TRBJ2-7; no reliable D call. The specimen sequenced was naive CD8+ T cells sorted from blood. The chain's CDR3 is CASSQGRVFEQYF. Here the CDR3 DNA reads TGTGCCAGCAGCCAAGGTCGAGTTTTCGAGCAGTACTTC.